A single sample gave rise to the 13 T cell receptor beta chains below, sequenced in a study of immune aging and cytomegalovirus after organ transplant. The antigens of these receptors remain unknown. A microwell BD Rhapsody targeted mRNA and AbSeq workflow captured the cells and built the libraries. TCRdb called the single-cell sequencing reads again in MiXCR, with one record for every CDR3 protein. The profile shows approximately 22,000 distinct CDR3 sequences, around 34% of them singletons. Time point reported: five sample-tagged time points from pre-transplant (day -1) to day 368 post-transplant, pooled. This specimen was CMV peptide-activated CD4+ and CD8+ T cells sorted from blood, taken at five time points, pooled. As to subset: sorted CD8+CD137+ and CD4+CD154+ T cells after 12 to 13 h CMV IE-1 peptide stimulation. Receptor source: a female donor who had a heart transplant and CMV viremia.

The rearrangement joins TRBV9 to TRBJ2-7; D is unresolved. The CDR3 extends over 15 amino acids. Germline V gives CDR1 SGDLS, CDR2 YYNGEE. The V and J ends lost 4 bases and 0 bases respectively, with 14 bases between them. In nucleotides, the CDR3 is TGTGCCAGCAGCCCCGGCGTCCTGAGCTCCTACGAGCAGTACTTC. Translation: CASSPGVLSSYEQYF. Using reference TRBV9 and TRBJ2-7 for the parts outside the CDR3, the full variable domain is DSGVTQTPKHLITATGQRVTLRCSPRSGDLSVYWYQQSLDQGLQFLIQYYNGEERAKGNILERFSAQQFPDLHSELNLSSLELGDSALYFCASSPGVLSSYEQYFGPGTRLTVT.

This clonotype occurred many times. The V gene is TRBV6-1, the J gene TRBJ2-7; D might be TRBD2 (5 bases). The CDR3 extends over 14 amino acids. The V end lost 7 bases, the J end lost 2 bases, and 15 bases lay between the germline ends. CDR1 and CDR2 from the germline V gene are MNHNS and SASEGT. CDR3 protein: CASTARGGTYEQYF. The CDR3 bases are TGTGCCAGCACTGCGCGTGGAGGCACCTACGAGCAGTACTTC.

Remarks on this clonotype: Compared with germline, one end of the junction differs, possibly owing to a read error. The rearrangement links TRBV5-6 to TRBJ1-1; D is undetermined. CDR1 is SGHDT, CDR2 YYEEEE, per germline. This CDR3 contains 14 residues. The CDR3 nucleotides are TGTGCCAACAGCTTGGATGTGATGAACACTGAAGCTTTCTTT. Its protein product is CANSLDVMNTEAFF.

In regard to this clonotype: Since a much larger clone is just one base distant, this may be a read error. The gene calls are TRBV6-4 and TRBJ2-1; TRBD2 matches at 7 bases. In germline, CDR1 is MRHNA, CDR2 SNTAGT. CDR3 length: 15 residues. CDR3 nucleotides: TGTGCCGGCAGTGACTCAGCGGGATCTTACAATGAGCAGTTCTTC. Translating gives CAGSDSAGSYNEQFF.

This clonotype is labeled medium-sized. The chain joins TRBV20-1 to TRBJ2-7, with 13 bases lining up with TRBD2. CDR1 is DFQATT, CDR2 SNEGSKA, per germline (reference sequence). This CDR3 contains 16 residues. The V segment lost 3 bases and the J segment 5 bases; nucleotides outside the gene matches: 10. The CDR3 region has the DNA TGCAGTGCTAGCGGACTAGCGGGGGCTGCGGTCCACGAGCAGTACTTC. This gives the protein CSASGLAGAAVHEQYF.

The chain uses TRBV4-3 and TRBJ1-2, with D possibly being TRBD1 (5 bases). CDR3 size: 16 residues. The germline V gene has CDR1 LGHNA and CDR2 YSLEER. Trimming pared 0 bases from V and 4 bases from J, leaving 15 bases between. DNA for the CDR3: TGCGCCAGCAGCCAAGAAGTGGGGGGAGCGGCCTATGGCTACACCTTC. Translating gives CASSQEVGGAAYGYTF.

This clonotype was detected a few times. The J gene is TRBJ2-2, the V gene TRBV10-3, with 8 bases that match TRBD2. This CDR3 has 14 residues. V was pared by 11 bases and J by 1 base, with 6 bases of the junction left unmatched. Germline CDR1 reads ENHRY; CDR2 reads SYGVKD. CDR3 protein: CASGLAGNTGELFF. The CDR3 DNA reads as TGTGCCTCGGGCCTAGCGGGGAACACCGGGGAGCTGTTTTTT.

The chain couples TRBV27 to TRBJ2-1; D is ambiguous. Trimming pared 10 bases from V and 5 bases from J, leaving 21 bases between. The CDR3 is 15 amino acids. Per the germline V gene, CDR1 is MNHEY and CDR2 is SMNVEV (reference sequence). Here the CDR3 DNA reads TGTGCCACCCACTTTTCGGGCGAACGACACAATGAGCAGTTCTTC. Translation gives CATHFSGERHNEQFF.

This chain links TRBV4-2 with TRBJ2-7; 8 nucleotides agree with TRBD2. Trimming at V came to 1 base and at J to 8 bases, leaving 4 bases not matched to a gene. The CDR3 has 13 amino acids. Germline V gene data show CDR1 as LGHNA and CDR2 as YNFKEQ. Here the CDR3 reads CASSQGLASKQYF. CDR3 DNA sequence: TGTGCCAGCAGCCAAGGACTAGCGTCGAAGCAGTACTTC.

Worth noting for this clonotype: One end of the junction does not line up with germline, which may come from a read error. The CDR3 bases are TGTGCCAGCGGAGGCAACCGGGACGGAGGCTATGGCTACACTTTC. Its protein product is CASGGNRDGGYGYTF. V gene TRBV28 combines with J gene TRBJ1-2, with TRBD1 as a possible D gene (5 bases). The CDR3 totals 15 residues. Germline CDR1 reads MDHEN; CDR2 reads SYDVKM.

J is TRBJ2-1 and V is TRBV20-1; 9 nucleotides match TRBD2. CDR1 DFQATT and CDR2 SNEGSKA come from the germline V gene (reference sequence). Trimming removed 5 bases from V and 2 bases from J; junction bases left unmatched: 4. This CDR3 is 14 amino acids long. For the CDR3, the DNA is TGCAGTGCTTGTCCTAGCGGGGCCTACAATGAGCAGTTCTTC. Its protein is CSACPSGAYNEQFF.

The DNA for the CDR3 is TGTGCCACTAAGGGGCAGACATATTCACCCCTCCACTTT. Translation gives CATKGQTYSPLHF. V gene TRBV19 combines with J gene TRBJ1-6, with a possible D match to TRBD1 (5 bases). The CDR3 totals 13 residues. Per the germline V gene, CDR1 is LNHDA and CDR2 is SQIVND (reference sequence). V lost 10 bases, J lost 8 bases, and 15 bases lay in between.

This clonotype showed up just a few times. The V and J genes are TRBV27 and TRBJ1-2; D is possibly TRBD1 (5 bases). The CDR3 runs 17 residues. Trimming took off 5 bases at V and 0 bases at J, with 19 bases between the two ends. Germline V gene sequence: CDR1 MNHEY, CDR2 SMNVEV (reference sequence). CDR3 in amino acids: CASSPLPGRRANYGYTF. CDR3 sequence (DNA): TGTGCCAGCAGTCCATTACCGGGACGCCGAGCTAACTATGGCTACACCTTC.